Included here is one TCR beta chain sequence, with context. Its antigen is not yet known. Within one base of it there is no much larger clone, and no base qualities were kept. This sample is drawn from a study of T cell responses to AZD1222 COVID-19 vaccine (TCRdb year 2021). Regarding the study in general: Because spike-specific TCR depth and breadth did not differ between the two schedules, AZD1222 recipients who got a second dose at roughly 4 weeks were pooled with those who got a second dose at roughly 12 weeks. TCR sequencing covered 233 trial participants: 207 given two doses of AZD1222 and approximately 26 given two doses of MenACWY control vaccine. Trial participants were enrolled by age into 18-55, 56-69 and 70-plus year subgroups, with approximately 150, 30 and 60 TCR-sequenced participants respectively. Results and caveats for the whole study, not just this receptor: Conclusions about previously exposed vaccinees are limited because only six or seven AZD1222 recipients were SARS-CoV-2 seropositive at baseline. CD4 TCRs associated with the vaccine covered the entire spike protein, and the dominant responses were in regions 160-218 and 743-854. Most participants were white British and females outnumbered males, and the authors suggested that clonal diversity may have been underestimated. In the small 56-69-year group, the increase in depth fell short of significance, most likely because of low power. Reportedly, almost half of the unique spike-specific TCRs recognized epitopes lying outside the regions that are mutated in the B.1.351 and B.1.1.7 variants. After two AZD1222 doses, both the breadth and the depth of spike-specific TCRs were significantly higher than at day 0 and than in MenACWY recipients. Because no day 14 peak-response samples were available, the repertoires could be characterized only after the peak T cell response.

Taken with the paper, the label for time point translates to: baseline before first vaccination. Samples from vaccinated people were obtained from the UK trials COV001 and COV002, which included a single-blind randomized controlled phase 2/3 trial of AZD1222 (ChAdOx1 nCoV-19) in healthy adults. Trial participant PBMC samples were collected at day 0 and day 28 after the second dose for TCRbeta chain sequencing. The CDR3 regions of human TCRbeta chains were analyzed by immunosequencing. Per the original workflow: TCRs in the repertoires were matched against a reference library of SARS-CoV-2-specific TCRs that had been generated with the MIRA antigen-specificity platform. Breadth was defined as the fraction of unique TCRs that were SARS-CoV-2-associated. Depth was defined as the fraction of total T cells that were SARS-CoV-2-associated. Using the MIRA data, each spike-specific TCR was assigned both to the spike region to which the TCR was reactive and to a CD4 or CD8 class. Log10-transformed breadth and depth values were compared by one-way ANOVA with Sidak's multiple comparisons tests. Drawn from immuneACCESS, this table holds only the in-frame rearrangements with V and J called that TCRdb kept. Clones are partly lost; checked studies trace under half to an unresolved V gene and leave the rest unexplained. V, J and clone size are those of that table, while D and trimming were read from the DNA. This sample has 100,000 to 150,000 clones in its table, and just under 90% of those were observed once. The ten most abundant clones make up roughly 4.2% of the sample.

This specimen was peripheral blood, taken on day 0 of AZD1222 vaccination. The sequence derives from an adult in good health.

The nucleotide sequence reads as follows: TGTGCCAGCAGCTTAGGATTTGGGACAGGGGTATACAATGAGCAGTTCTTC. Its protein reads: CASSLGFGTGVYNEQFF. This receptor chain uses TRBV11-2 and TRBJ2-1; 10 junctional bases match TRBD1. Its CDR3 holds 17 amino acids, cysteine through phenylalanine. Left in the record is the CDR3 DNA by itself, 51 bases read in frame from the first base. V lost 1 base and J lost 4 bases, and the count of bases not matched to a germline gene is 7. CDR1 and CDR2, looked up from the germline V gene, are SGHAT and FQNNGV.